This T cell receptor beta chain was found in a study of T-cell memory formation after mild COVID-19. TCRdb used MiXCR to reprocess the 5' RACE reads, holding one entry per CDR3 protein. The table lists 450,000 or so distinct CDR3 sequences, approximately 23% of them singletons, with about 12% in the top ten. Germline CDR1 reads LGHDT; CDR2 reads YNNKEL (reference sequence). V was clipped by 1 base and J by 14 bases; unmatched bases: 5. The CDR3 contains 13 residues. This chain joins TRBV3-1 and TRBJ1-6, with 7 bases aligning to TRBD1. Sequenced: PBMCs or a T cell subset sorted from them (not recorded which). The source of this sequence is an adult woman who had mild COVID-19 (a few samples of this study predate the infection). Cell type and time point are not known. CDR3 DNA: TGTGCCAGCAGCCAAGGGACAGGCTATGCCCTCCACTTT. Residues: CASSQGTGYALHF.